The 30 T cell receptor beta chains below come from one sample, sequenced in a study of molecular identifiers for immune sequencing clone quantification. TCRdb fed the PCR reads into MiXCR, producing one record per CDR3 protein. This sample carries approximately 320,000 distinct CDR3 sequences, roughly a quarter of them seen once, and the ten largest clones take 0.65% to 0.75%. The source material was naive CD8+ T cells from blood, with Jurkat cell RNA spiked in. The subset here: FACS-sorted CD8+CD4-CCR7+CD45RA+ naive T cells. The receptors were gathered from a human donor in good health. Some libraries in this study had Jurkat cell RNA spiked in.

In nucleotides, the CDR3 is TGTGCCTGGAGCGAAGCACTCGCGGGGACTGAAGCTTTCTTT. Its protein product is CAWSEALAGTEAFF. The chain joins TRBV30 to TRBJ1-1; D not resolved. The CDR3 has 14 amino acids. The V gene lost 3 bases and the J gene lost 5 bases, with 16 bases spanning the gap. The germline V gene encodes CDR1 GTSNPN and CDR2 SVGIG (reference sequence).

This clonotype was seen at least ten times. The V gene is TRBV6-1, the J gene TRBJ1-1; TRBD1 agrees at 8 bases. Trimming cost V 3 bases and J 5 bases; bases outside gene matches: 14. This CDR3 has 17 amino acids. In germline, CDR1 is MNHNS, CDR2 SASEGT. The CDR3 DNA sequence: TGTGCCAGCAGTGACACAGGGGGTCGTGACTCCTTGACTGAAGCTTTCTTT. Translating it yields CASSDTGGRDSLTEAFF.

The chain is built from TRBV20-1 and TRBJ1-5, with 7 positions matching TRBD1. CDR3 size: 15 residues. Germline V gives CDR1 DFQATT, CDR2 SNEGSKA (reference sequence). V lost 0 bases and J lost 7; bases outside the gene matches: 9. This chain's CDR3 is CSARDLDRVGQPQHF. CDR3 bases: TGCAGTGCTAGAGACCTCGACAGGGTTGGGCAGCCCCAGCATTTT.

The chain combines TRBV3-1 with TRBJ2-3; TRBD2 matches at 14 bases. V gave up 5 bases and J gave up 2 bases; unmatched junction bases: 9. The CDR3 totals 18 residues. From germline, CDR1 is LGHDT and CDR2 YNNKEL (reference sequence). The CDR3 spells CASSEGTSGGFFTDTQYF. The CDR3 DNA sequence: TGTGCCAGCAGCGAAGGGACTAGCGGGGGATTTTTCACAGATACGCAGTATTTT.

This clonotype was seen many times. The J gene is TRBJ2-7, the V gene TRBV7-9, with D tentatively TRBD1 or TRBD2 (5 bases each). Germline V gives CDR1 SEHNR, CDR2 FQNEAQ (reference sequence). The CDR3 runs to 14 residues. V shed 2 bases and J shed 5 bases, with 13 bases lying between them. The CDR3 sequence is CASSLKGAGDEQYF. In nucleotides, the CDR3 is TGTGCCAGCAGCTTAAAAGGGGCCGGGGACGAGCAGTACTTC.

This clonotype was seen ten or more times. The chain joins TRBV5-1 to TRBJ2-7; D unclear. V gave up 1 base and J gave up 4 bases, with 9 bases separating them. Looked up from germline, CDR1 is SGHRS and CDR2 is YFSETQ. This CDR3 has 13 amino acids. In DNA form, the CDR3 reads TGCGCCAGCAGCTTGAATCGGGCTTACGAGCAGTACTTC. Translated: CASSLNRAYEQYF.

V gene TRBV25-1 combines with J gene TRBJ2-5, with a weak D call TRBD2 (6 bases). The germline V gene encodes CDR1 MGHDK and CDR2 SYGVNS. The CDR3 totals 15 residues. Between the trimmed V and J ends, which lost 2 bases and 3 bases, there was a span of 13 bases. For the CDR3, the DNA is TGTGCCAGCAGTGAAACGGCTAGCGCTGAAGAGACCCAGTACTTC. Amino acid sequence: CASSETASAEETQYF.

This clonotype was detected many times. This sequence joins TRBV29-1 and TRBJ2-2, with D tentatively TRBD1 or TRBD2 (5 bases each). Trimming took 8 bases from V and 7 from J, leaving 17 bases between them. Germline CDR1 SQVTM, CDR2 ANQGSEA. The CDR3 has 13 residues. As DNA, the CDR3 is TGCAGCTATTCCGGGACGCTGGGCGGGGAGCTGTTTTTT. Protein: CSYSGTLGGELFF.

To note about this clonotype: Because the CDR3 is missing its conserved closing phenylalanine or tryptophan, this is likely a read error. V and J are TRBV6-6 and TRBJ1-2, with a tentative D call TRBD1 (5 bases). V was trimmed by 6 bases and J by 7 bases, leaving 9 bases between them. In germline, CDR1 is MNHNY, CDR2 SVGAGI (reference sequence). CDR3 length: 11 amino acids. This CDR3 is CASRGGAGYTV. The CDR3 bases are TGTGCCAGCAGGGGAGGGGCTGGCTACACCGTC.

This clonotype was observed a few times. The genes are TRBV18 and TRBJ2-7, with 9 bases fitting TRBD1. CDR1 and CDR2 (germline): KGHSH, LQKENI. The CDR3 runs to 15 residues. After removal of 0 bases from V and 2 bases from J, the junction contained 2 bases not matched to a gene. CDR3 in amino acids: CASSPPGQGPYEQYF. CDR3 bases: TGTGCCAGCTCACCACCGGGACAGGGCCCCTACGAGCAGTACTTC.

This clonotype was seen only a few times. The chain couples TRBV19 to TRBJ2-3; D not resolved. The germline CDR1 and CDR2 sequences are LNHDA and SQIVND (reference sequence). Trimming took off 3 bases at V and 2 bases at J, with 15 bases between the two ends. This CDR3 has 16 amino acids. The CDR3 here is CASSILGKVFTDTQYF. CDR3 DNA sequence: TGTGCCAGTAGTATCTTAGGGAAGGTCTTCACAGATACGCAGTATTTT.

The rearrangement uses TRBV29-1 and TRBJ1-1, with 8 bases matching TRBD1. This CDR3 is built from 12 residues. The trim removed 3 bases at V and 5 bases at J, leaving 2 bases unmatched. Germline CDR1 is SQVTM and CDR2 is ANQGSEA. DNA of the CDR3: TGCAGCGTTGACAGGGGGCTTACTGAAGCTTTCTTT. Translated: CSVDRGLTEAFF. The whole variable domain, remainder taken from reference TRBV29-1 and TRBJ1-1, is SAVISQKPSRDICQRGTSLTIQCQVDSQVTMMFWYRQQPGQSLTLIATANQGSEATYESGFVIDKFPISRPNLTFSTLTVSNMSPEDSSIYLCSVDRGLTEAFFGQGTRLTVV.

This clonotype was seen many times. The chain has TRBV7-9 and TRBJ2-6; possibly TRBD1 for D (6 bases). The CDR3 has 14 residues. Trimming removed 8 bases at V and 2 bases at J, with 10 bases between. The V gene's germline CDR1 is SEHNR and CDR2 FQNEAQ (reference sequence). This chain's CDR3 is CASQGFAGANVLTF. For the CDR3, the DNA is TGTGCCAGCCAGGGGTTTGCTGGGGCCAACGTCCTGACTTTC.

This clonotype was counted between two and nine times. The rearrangement links TRBV7-9 to TRBJ2-7, with 11 nucleotides matching TRBD1. The junction had 6 bases not matched to a gene; V was cut back by 4 bases and J by 7 bases. CDR1 and CDR2 (germline): SEHNR, FQNEAQ (reference sequence). This CDR3 is 14 amino acids long. CDR3 sequence: CASSSGTGGWEQYF. In nucleotides, the CDR3 is TGTGCCAGCAGCTCCGGGACAGGGGGGTGGGAGCAGTACTTC.

Of note for this clonotype: This may arise from a read error, as a much more abundant clone is one base away. V gene TRBV5-4 combines with J gene TRBJ2-3; D is possibly TRBD2 (6 bases). The CDR3 is 15 residues long. Germline CDR1 reads SGHNT; CDR2 reads YYREEE (reference sequence). CDR3 sequence (DNA): TGTGCCAGCAGCTTTAGCGGCTCTAGCACAGATACGCAGTGTTTT. Its translation is CASSFSGSSTDTQCF.

The sample holds a few counts of this clonotype. This chain connects TRBV20-1 to TRBJ1-4; D unclear. Germline CDR1 reads DFQATT; CDR2 reads SNEGSKA (reference sequence). V lost 3 bases and J 5 bases, leaving 13 bases between the germline ends. The CDR3 covers 14 residues. CDR3 protein: CSARAGPKNEKLFF. The CDR3 DNA reads TGCAGTGCTAGGGCCGGACCGAAGAATGAAAAACTGTTTTTT.

This clonotype occurred a few times. The V gene is TRBV4-1, the J gene TRBJ2-1; D gene ambiguous. The CDR3 runs to 16 residues. V dropped 0 bases and J dropped 0 bases, with 9 bases sitting between them. The V gene's germline CDR1 is MGHRA and CDR2 YSYEKL. CDR3 DNA: TGCGCCAGCAGCCAAGAAACATTCAGCTCCTACAATGAGCAGTTCTTC. Its translation: CASSQETFSSYNEQFF.

As regards this clonotype: One end of the junction does not line up with germline, which may come from a read error. The V and J genes are TRBV20-1 and TRBJ2-7, with a tentative D call TRBD2 (7 bases). The germline V gene has CDR1 DFQATT and CDR2 SNEGSKA (reference sequence). This CDR3 contains 13 residues. The CDR3 nucleotides are TGCAGTGCTAGCCCCCGGGGGGCCTACGCGCAGTCCTTC. Residues: CSASPRGAYAQSF.

In this sample, this clonotype turned up a few times. The chain uses TRBV20-1 and TRBJ1-1; 11 bases map to TRBD1. The J segment lost 4 bases and the V segment lost 3 bases, leaving 4 bases of the junction unmatched. The germline V gene has CDR1 DFQATT and CDR2 SNEGSKA (reference sequence). The CDR3 runs 14 residues. CDR3 sequence (DNA): TGCAGTGCTAGGGACAGGGGGCGCGTCACTGAAGCTTTCTTT. The encoded protein is CSARDRGRVTEAFF.

In its sample, this clonotype was seen a few times. J is TRBJ1-1 and V is TRBV4-1; 9 bases fit TRBD1. V was pared by 5 bases and J by 8 bases, with 9 bases of the junction left unmatched. Germline V lookup: CDR1 MGHRA, CDR2 YSYEKL. The CDR3 is 14 amino acids. DNA for the CDR3: TGCGCCAGCAGCAGTTTACAGGGGGCTCGGGAAGCTTTCTTT. Amino acids: CASSSLQGAREAFF.

With respect to this clonotype: Germline and junction disagree at one end, which may indicate a read error. V is TRBV7-9 and J is TRBJ1-1; 8 bases are a match to TRBD1. Germline V lookup: CDR1 SEHNR, CDR2 FQNEAQ (reference sequence). This CDR3 has 13 amino acids. The CDR3 DNA sequence: TGTACCAGCAGCCACGGACAGGGAGCTGAAGCTTTCTTT. Its protein is CTSSHGQGAEAFF. The complete variable domain, with remaining parts taken from reference TRBV7-9 and TRBJ1-1, reads DTGVSQNPRHKITKRGQNVTFRCDPISEHNRLYWYRQTLGQGPEFLTYFQNEAQLEKSRLLSDRFSAERPKGSFSTLEIQRTEQGDSAMYLCTSSHGQGAEAFFGQGTRLTVV.

This clonotype has ten or more counts. V and J are TRBV30 and TRBJ2-7; D ambiguous. The CDR3 consists of 13 residues. Per germline, CDR1 GTSNPN and CDR2 SVGIG (reference sequence). Trimming stripped 8 bases from V and 0 bases from J, with 14 bases between. This chain's CDR3 is CAQELTSSYEQYF. The CDR3 nucleotides are TGTGCCCAAGAATTAACCTCCTCCTACGAGCAGTACTTC.

V usage is TRBV9 and J usage is TRBJ2-2, with 7 positions matching TRBD1. Losses at the gene ends were 3 bases for V and 5 bases for J; bases not matched to a gene: 7. The CDR3 totals 15 residues. CDR1 and CDR2 (germline): SGDLS, YYNGEE. CDR3 in amino acids: CASSEWDSKTGELFF. CDR3 in DNA: TGTGCCAGCAGCGAATGGGACAGCAAAACCGGGGAGCTGTTTTTT.

This clonotype occurred a few times. The rearrangement uses TRBV30 and TRBJ2-7; TRBD1 matches 7 bases. Germline V gives CDR1 GTSNPN, CDR2 SVGIG (reference sequence). This CDR3 is 12 amino acids long. The trim removed 1 base at V and 5 bases at J, leaving 2 bases unmatched. CDR3 sequence (DNA): TGTGCCTGGAGTGCCCAGGGGGACGAGCAGTACTTC. Translated: CAWSAQGDEQYF.

The V call is TRBV11-2, the J call TRBJ2-2, with TRBD2 identical over 8 bases. Germline-derived CDR1 and CDR2 are SGHAT and FQNNGV. With V trimmed by 4 bases and J by 0 bases, 10 bases remained unmatched. CDR3 length: 18 residues. DNA of the CDR3: TGTGCCAGCAGCTCCCATCCGTCGGGGGGGCCGAACACCGGGGAGCTGTTTTTT. This codes for CASSSHPSGGPNTGELFF.

This clonotype has ten or more counts. This chain connects TRBV24-1 to TRBJ2-2; D call uncertain. The V end was cut by 4 bases, the J end by 7 bases, with 9 bases between. The CDR3 is made up of 13 amino acids. CDR1 is KGHDR, CDR2 SFDVKD, per germline. CDR3 amino acids: CATSEVFGGELFF. As DNA, the CDR3 is TGTGCCACCAGTGAAGTGTTTGGCGGGGAGCTGTTTTTT.

This clonotype was observed at least ten times. This sequence joins TRBV7-9 and TRBJ1-4; D is ambiguous. V was pared by 5 bases and J by 8 bases, with 15 bases between. CDR3 length: 14 amino acids. From germline, CDR1 is SEHNR and CDR2 FQNEAQ (reference sequence). Written as DNA, the CDR3 is TGTGCCAGCAGCCCGGGAGTGGCGGGGGAAAAACTGTTTTTT. Translation gives CASSPGVAGEKLFF.

CDR3 protein: CASSQDRSPPGGLGYGYTF. CDR3 DNA sequence: TGCGCCAGCAGCCAAGATCGATCCCCCCCAGGGGGGCTGGGATATGGCTACACCTTC. The chain carries TRBV4-1 and TRBJ1-2, with 7 bases that match TRBD1. Per the germline V gene, CDR1 is MGHRA and CDR2 is YSYEKL. V dropped 0 bases and J dropped 5; count of bases not matched to a gene: 18. There are 19 residues in the CDR3.

This clonotype was seen a handful of times. The CDR3 loop reads CSATGTEEYEQYF. The CDR3 coding sequence is TGCAGTGCTACCGGGACAGAAGAATACGAGCAGTACTTC. The J gene is TRBJ2-7, the V gene TRBV20-1; 7 nucleotides agree with TRBD1. The junction had 7 bases not matched to a gene; V was cut back by 4 bases and J by 4 bases. This CDR3 region has 13 residues. Germline CDR1 is DFQATT and CDR2 is SNEGSKA (reference sequence).

The sample holds many counts of this clonotype. The chain couples TRBV28 to TRBJ2-5, with TRBD2 identical over 10 bases. Trimming at V came to 5 bases and at J to 5 bases, leaving 14 bases not matched to a gene. There are 17 residues in the CDR3. Germline CDR1 and CDR2: MDHEN and SYDVKM. The CDR3 DNA is TGTGCCAGCAGTGACCCACTCGCCCTAGCGGGAGACGAGACCCAGTACTTC. As protein: CASSDPLALAGDETQYF.